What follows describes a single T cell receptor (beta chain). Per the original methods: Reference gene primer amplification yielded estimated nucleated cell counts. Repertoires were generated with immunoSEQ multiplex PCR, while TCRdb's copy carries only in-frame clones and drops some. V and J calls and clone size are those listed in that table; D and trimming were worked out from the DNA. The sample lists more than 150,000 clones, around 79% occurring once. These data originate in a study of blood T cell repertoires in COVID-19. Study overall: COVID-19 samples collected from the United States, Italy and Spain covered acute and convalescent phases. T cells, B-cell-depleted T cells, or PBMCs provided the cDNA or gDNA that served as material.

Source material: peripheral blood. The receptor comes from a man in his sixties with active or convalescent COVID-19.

CDR3 loop: CASRKPGLEGNIQYF. The DNA for the CDR3 is TGTGCCAGCCGCAAACCGGGACTAGAAGGAAACATTCAGTACTTC. The chain uses TRBV6-5 and TRBJ2-4; 8 nucleotides align to TRBD2. V trimming: 8 bases; J trimming: 6 bases; junction bases outside the gene matches: 12. CDR3 length: 15 amino acids. Germline CDR1 MNHEY, CDR2 SVGAGI.